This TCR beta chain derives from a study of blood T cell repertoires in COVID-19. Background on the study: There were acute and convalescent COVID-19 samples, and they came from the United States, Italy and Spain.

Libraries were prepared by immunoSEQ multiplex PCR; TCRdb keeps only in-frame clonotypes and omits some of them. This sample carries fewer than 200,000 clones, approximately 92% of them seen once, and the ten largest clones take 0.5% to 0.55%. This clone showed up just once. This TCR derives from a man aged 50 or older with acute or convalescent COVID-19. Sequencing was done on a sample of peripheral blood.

CDR3 in DNA: TGCAGTGCTCACAGGGGCGGGGAGCAGTACTTC. Translated, it gives CSAHRGGEQYF. The genes are TRBV20-1 and TRBJ2-7, with 7 nucleotides matching TRBD1. With V trimmed by 5 bases and J by 7 bases, 5 bases remained unmatched. The V gene's germline CDR1 is DFQATT and CDR2 SNEGSKA (reference sequence). CDR3 length equals 11 residues.